This T cell receptor (beta chain) is from a study of blood T cell repertoires in COVID-19. Study-wide background: Collection of acute and convalescent COVID-19 samples took place in the United States, Italy and Spain.

As handled by the study authors: The authors estimated nucleated cell counts from reference gene primer amplification. Assay: immunoSEQ multiplex PCR; the TCRdb copy retains only in-frame clones and omits some. V and J calls plus clone size are reproduced from that table; the DNA served to infer D and trimming. In the table there are about 98,000 clones, 87% of which are singletons. This CDR3 comprises 18 residues. The table lists this clone with a count of one. This receptor was taken from a man aged 45-60 years with active COVID-19. The sample was peripheral blood. The chain recombines TRBV21-1 with TRBJ2-7; the table's D gene call, TRBD2, was not cross checked with the DNA. TRBV21-1 corresponds to a pseudogene. In nucleotides, the CDR3 is TGTGCCAGCAACGCGGGACTAGCGGGGGGCTTCCCAGGCTACGAGCAGTACTTC. Translation gives CASNAGLAGGFPGYEQYF.